The 24 T cell receptor beta chains listed next were all sequenced from one sample in a study of blood T cell repertoires in COVID-19. Data came from immunoSEQ multiplex PCR; TCRdb stores just in-frame clones and leaves some out. The sample includes 300,000 or so clones, 85% seen only once; the top ten take over 3.5%. Sequenced: peripheral blood. The receptors stem from a woman between 50 and 59 years old with active or convalescent COVID-19.

This clone has only one observation. This chain links TRBV5-6 with TRBJ1-2; D is undetermined. The V gene's germline CDR1 is SGHDT and CDR2 YYEEEE. V was pared by 1 base and J by 3 bases, with 10 bases between. The CDR3 runs 14 residues. CDR3: CASSLYRKDYGYTF. The CDR3 nucleotides are TGTGCCAGCAGCTTGTACAGAAAAGACTATGGCTACACCTTC.

The chain combines TRBV28 with TRBJ2-2; 8 nucleotides align to TRBD2. Germline CDR1 and CDR2: MDHEN and SYDVKM. V lost 5 bases, J lost 1 base, and 9 bases stayed unmatched. There are 17 residues in the CDR3. The DNA for the CDR3 is TGTGCCAGCAGTCCCCCCCGTAGCGGGGAGAACACCGGGGAGCTGTTTTTT. Protein sequence: CASSPPRSGENTGELFF.

The genes are TRBV2 and TRBJ1-1; 9 nucleotides line up with TRBD1. CDR1 SNHLY and CDR2 FYNNEI come from the germline V gene. Trimming at V came to 7 bases and at J to 3 bases, leaving 6 bases not matched to a gene. This CDR3 is built from 14 residues. The CDR3 loop is CASMGQGGDTEAFF. The CDR3 nucleotides are TGTGCCAGCATGGGACAGGGTGGGGACACTGAAGCTTTCTTT.

The CDR3 sequence is CASSQDGTARGSNQPQHF. The CDR3 coding sequence is TGTGCCAGTAGTCAAGACGGGACAGCAAGGGGTAGCAATCAGCCCCAGCATTTT. The chain recombines TRBV19 with TRBJ1-5; the match to TRBD1 covers 7 bases. V trimming: 5 bases; J trimming: 0 bases; junction bases outside the gene matches: 13. The CDR3 contains 18 residues. The germline CDR1 and CDR2 sequences are LNHDA and SQIVND (reference sequence).

This chain connects TRBV5-4 to TRBJ2-1; D unresolved. The V end lost 0 bases, the J end lost 8 bases, and 15 bases lay between the germline ends. In germline, CDR1 is SGHNT, CDR2 YYREEE (reference sequence). The CDR3 has 15 amino acids. CDR3 nucleotides: TGTGCCAGCAGCTTGGATCCTCTCAGGTACGATGAGCAGTTCTTC. Translating gives CASSLDPLRYDEQFF.

This clone has a handful of counts. This chain connects TRBV7-9 to TRBJ2-7, with 11 bases matching TRBD2. This CDR3 comprises 15 residues. V was pared by 2 bases and J by 3 bases, with 3 bases of the junction left unmatched. CDR1 is SEHNR, CDR2 FQNEAQ, per germline (reference sequence). Here the CDR3 reads CASSLRLAGNYEQYF. DNA for the CDR3: TGTGCCAGCAGCTTAAGACTAGCGGGGAACTACGAGCAGTACTTC.

V is TRBV20-1 and J is TRBJ1-3; D is unclear. Germline V CDR1 and CDR2: DFQATT, SNEGSKA (reference sequence). The V end lost 3 bases, the J end lost 0 bases, and 9 bases lay between the germline ends. There are 14 residues in the CDR3. CDR3 protein: CSASPGFSGNTIYF. CDR3 nucleotides: TGCAGTGCTAGTCCGGGTTTCTCTGGAAACACCATATATTTT.

The count of this clone is one. The chain links TRBV2 to TRBJ1-6; 7 nucleotides match TRBD1. The J segment lost 7 bases and the V segment lost 6 bases, leaving 3 bases of the junction unmatched. The germline V gene has CDR1 SNHLY and CDR2 FYNNEI. This CDR3 comprises 13 residues. For the CDR3, the DNA is TGTGCCAGCAGCGCACAGGGGAATTCACCCCTCCACTTT. It codes for CASSAQGNSPLHF. The full variable domain, with the rest looked up from reference TRBV2 and TRBJ1-6, is EPEVTQTPSHQVTQMGQEVILRCVPISNHLYFYWYRQILGQKVEFLVSFYNNEISEKSEIFDDQFSVERPDGSNFTLKIRSTKLEDSAMYFCASSAQGNSPLHFGNGTRLTVT.

The chain combines TRBV14 with TRBJ2-4; TRBD1 agrees at 9 bases. V lost 5 bases and J lost 8; bases outside the gene matches: 7. The germline CDR1 and CDR2 sequences are SGHDN and FVKESK. The CDR3 is 14 residues long. CDR3 coding DNA: TGTGCCAGCAGCGAAGGGACAGGGATCGACATTCAGTACTTC. Translating gives CASSEGTGIDIQYF. The variable domain in full, completed from reference TRBV14 and TRBJ2-4, reads EAGVTQFPSHSVIEKGQTVTLRCDPISGHDNLYWYRRVMGKEIKFLLHFVKESKQDESGMPNNRFLAERTGGTYSTLKVQPAELEDSGVYFCASSEGTGIDIQYFGAGTRLSVL.

This chain links TRBV15 with TRBJ1-1; D unresolved. V was clipped by 0 bases and J by 1 base, with 6 bases between them. From germline, CDR1 is LNHNV and CDR2 YYDKDF (reference sequence). The CDR3 is made up of 14 amino acids. The CDR3 region has the DNA TGTGCCACCAGCAGAGACCGGGAGAACACTGAAGCTTTCTTT. Translating gives CATSRDRENTEAFF.

The rearrangement links TRBV29-1 to TRBJ1-1, with D possibly being TRBD1 (6 bases). Germline assignment: CDR1 SQVTM and CDR2 ANQGSEA. This CDR3 comprises 11 residues. V was pared by 8 bases and J by 4 bases, with 11 bases between. The CDR3 DNA reads as TGCAGCTTTCGCAGGGGCACTGAAGCTTTCTTT. Protein sequence: CSFRRGTEAFF.

The genes are TRBV7-8 and TRBJ2-1; 10 bases are a match to TRBD2. The CDR3 runs to 20 residues. J was trimmed by 5 bases and V by 2 bases; bases with no gene match: 18. CDR1 is SGHVS, CDR2 FQNEAQ, per germline. CDR3 loop: CASSLWAPGAGGPPNNEQFF. The CDR3 nucleotides read TGTGCCAGCAGCTTATGGGCACCTGGAGCGGGAGGGCCCCCCAACAATGAGCAGTTCTTC.

The V and J genes are TRBV30 and TRBJ1-6, with D tentatively TRBD1 (6 bases). Trimming cost V 0 bases and J 7 bases, with 22 bases left between them. In germline, CDR1 is GTSNPN, CDR2 SVGIG (reference sequence). The CDR3 contains 18 residues. CDR3 amino acids: CAWSVWTARAPRNSPLHF. The CDR3 DNA reads TGTGCCTGGAGTGTATGGACAGCCAGAGCCCCCCGGAATTCACCCCTCCACTTT.

V is TRBV6-1 and J is TRBJ1-2; D unclear. Germline V lookup: CDR1 MNHNS, CDR2 SASEGT. Trimming cost V 3 bases and J 8 bases, with 16 bases left between them. The CDR3 length is 14 residues. The CDR3 loop is CASSDYSRPEGYTF. The CDR3 bases are TGTGCCAGCAGTGATTACAGTAGGCCGGAAGGCTACACCTTC.

The chain employs TRBV29-1 and TRBJ1-1; TRBD1 might be the D (5 bases). Between the trimmed V and J ends, which lost 6 bases and 9 bases, there was a span of 11 bases. The V gene's germline CDR1 is SQVTM and CDR2 ANQGSEA. The CDR3 loop spans 10 amino acids. CDR3 residues: CSVSEGQAFF. CDR3 sequence (DNA): TGCAGCGTCTCGGAGGGGCAAGCTTTCTTT. Filled out from reference TRBV29-1 and TRBJ1-1, the complete variable domain reads SAVISQKPSRDICQRGTSLTIQCQVDSQVTMMFWYRQQPGQSLTLIATANQGSEATYESGFVIDKFPISRPNLTFSTLTVSNMSPEDSSIYLCSVSEGQAFFGQGTRLTVV.

The V and J genes are TRBV7-9 and TRBJ2-2; TRBD2 might be the D (6 bases). From germline, CDR1 is SEHNR and CDR2 FQNEAQ (reference sequence). This CDR3 contains 15 residues. Trimming stripped 3 bases from V and 4 bases from J, with 12 bases between. In DNA, the CDR3 is TGTGCCAGCAGCTTTAAGGGAGGATCCACCGGGGAGCTGTTTTTT. Residues: CASSFKGGSTGELFF.

The V and J genes are TRBV19 and TRBJ2-6, with 12 bases aligning to TRBD2. Germline CDR1 reads LNHDA; CDR2 reads SQIVND (reference sequence). The CDR3 spans 19 residues. V lost 4 bases to trimming and J lost 4 bases; unmatched junction nucleotides: 11. CDR3 DNA sequence: TGTGCCAGTAGTACATGGACTAGCGGGAAATTACGGGGGGCCAACGTCCTGACTTTC. This codes for CASSTWTSGKLRGANVLTF.

Comments on this clone: The junction differs from germline at one of its ends, possibly a read error. The chain links TRBV20-1 to TRBJ1-1; the D gene is possibly TRBD1 (6 bases). Germline values: CDR1 DFQATT, CDR2 SNEGSKA (reference sequence). The CDR3 loop spans 10 amino acids. The CDR3 loop reads CSALQGVDYF. DNA of the CDR3: TGCAGTGCGTTACAGGGCGTAGATTACTTT.

This chain uses TRBV5-1 with TRBJ1-5; 12 positions match TRBD1. Germline-derived CDR1 and CDR2 are SGHRS and YFSETQ. The length of the CDR3 is 17 residues. With V trimmed by 5 bases and J by 0 bases, 6 bases remained unmatched. The CDR3 DNA reads as TGCGCCAGCAGTGGGACAGGGGGCTGCCTTAGCAATCAGCCCCAGCATTTT. Its protein product is CASSGTGGCLSNQPQHF. The full variable domain, its missing parts supplied by reference TRBV5-1 and TRBJ1-5, is KAGVTQTPRYLIKTRGQQVTLSCSPISGHRSVSWYQQTPGQGLQFLFEYFSETQRNKGNFPGRFSGRQFSNSRSEMNVSTLELGDSALYLCASSGTGGCLSNQPQHFGDGTRLSIL.

The gene calls are TRBV19 and TRBJ1-5, with a weak D call TRBD1 (5 bases). The germline gives CDR1 LNHDA, CDR2 SQIVND (reference sequence). The ends were cut back, 6 bases at V and 2 bases at J, with 14 bases in the middle. The CDR3 runs to 15 residues. CDR3 in DNA: TGTGCCAGTAGGGACATGTCAGGGCGCAATCAGCCCCAGCATTTT. This gives the protein CASRDMSGRNQPQHF.

The genes are TRBV5-3 and TRBJ2-7; possibly TRBD1 for D (6 bases). TRBV5-3 falls under the ORF class, with uncertain function. The CDR3 has 15 amino acids. V gave up 4 bases and J gave up 1 base, with 15 bases separating them. CDR3 DNA: TGTGCCAGAAGCCGGCCTTGCCAGGGGTCCTACGAGCAGTACTTC. Translated: CARSRPCQGSYEQYF.

The chain carries TRBV5-1 and TRBJ2-7, with TRBD1 as a possible D gene (6 bases). Germline V gene sequence: CDR1 SGHRS, CDR2 YFSETQ. The CDR3 spans 14 residues. With 5 bases removed from V and 3 bases from J, the gap between germline ends came to 15 bases. For the CDR3, the DNA is TGCGCCAGCAGACTTTCAGGGGACGGCTACGAGCAGTACTTC. Its translation is CASRLSGDGYEQYF.

V is TRBV7-9 and J is TRBJ1-6, with D possibly TRBD1 on 5 matching bases. There are 12 residues in the CDR3. Germline assignment: CDR1 SEHNR and CDR2 FQNEAQ (reference sequence). V lost 1 base and J lost 16, with 11 bases in between. CDR3 residues: CASSLGDRELHF. The DNA of the CDR3 is TGTGCCAGCAGCTTAGGAGACAGAGAACTCCACTTT. Combining the CDR3 with reference TRBV7-9 and TRBJ1-6 gives the whole variable domain DTGVSQNPRHKITKRGQNVTFRCDPISEHNRLYWYRQTLGQGPEFLTYFQNEAQLEKSRLLSDRFSAERPKGSFSTLEIQRTEQGDSAMYLCASSLGDRELHFGNGTRLTVT.

This clone was seen a few times. V is TRBV11-2 and J is TRBJ2-6; 11 bases align to TRBD2. The V gene's germline CDR1 is SGHAT and CDR2 FQNNGV. The CDR3 covers 17 residues. Losses at the gene ends were 5 bases for V and 4 bases for J; bases not matched to a gene: 7. CDR3 residues: CASSALGLAEGANVLTF. CDR3 DNA: TGTGCCAGCAGCGCCCTGGGACTAGCGGAAGGGGCCAACGTCCTGACTTTC.